This T cell receptor (beta chain) is from a study of blood T cells in healthy people across ages. Findings and caveats of the study: Fewer expanded clones and more diversity marked long-lived versus aged donors.

As regards this clonotype: The antigen is undetermined. A read error may produce the germline difference seen at one junction end.

The use of a sample-barcoded 5' primer and a J-beta primer mix characterized a second PCR of roughly 7 to 12 cycles. MiXCR, run by TCRdb on the 5' RACE reads, gives a single entry per CDR3 protein. In the table there are over a million distinct CDR3 sequences, around 27% of which are singletons. The sample was also linked to a second study, of T cells of mothers and their children.

Sequenced material: blood. The source of this sequence is a girl aged 2 to 9 in good health.

The CDR3 coding sequence is TGTGCCATCAGTGAGTCTTCCCCCGGGGGCATTTACACTGAGCAGTTCTTC. Amino acid sequence: CAISESSPGGIYTEQFF. This sequence joins TRBV10-3 and TRBJ2-1, with D perhaps matching TRBD1 or TRBD2 (6 bases each). The CDR3 runs 17 residues. Germline CDR1 ENHRY, CDR2 SYGVKD.